This entry concerns a single TCR beta chain. Its antigen is not yet known. No base-level quality is on record; no much larger clone is a single base apart. The CDR3 numbers 14 residues from cysteine through phenylalanine. The CDR3 DNA has 42 bases and is translated from base 1. The germline V and J ends show losses of 7 bases and 4 bases respectively, and no gene match explains 4 bases of the junction. The data were produced on an Illumina HiSeq 1500. The raw public data were reprocessed by TCRdb itself: fastp quality trimming at Q25, MiXCR clonotype calling, in-frame beta chains only. Rows with one shared CDR3 protein collapse into an entry with the most common genes and DNA. Here the sample has roughly 180,000 distinct CDR3 sequences; 20% to 25% occur a single time. The ten largest clones add up to 25% of the sample. The data originate from a study of T cell repertoires in cytomegalovirus infection (dated by TCRdb to 2018 to 2020). Study-wide context: The peptide stimulations were aimed at well-studied HLA-B-restricted epitopes as well as recently identified HLA-C-restricted CMV epitopes, whose presentation resists viral immunomodulation. Because public TCR beta signatures pointed to carriage of CMV infection together with the matching HLA type, the HLA type of each donor mattered for the analysis.

On the study overall, not on this receptor specifically: The ex vivo response was dominated by HLA-C-restricted CMV-specific TCR beta clonotypes, which also provided the single most frequent clonotype in two of eight donors. Carriers of CMV infection plus the relevant HLA type were discriminated by the cumulative frequency of public TCR beta family members in the study cohort and in an independent roughly 380-donor cohort.

The sample's treatment or condition label, in plain terms: in vitro stimulation with specific CMV peptide epitopes to enrich CMV-specific T cells. The sample consisted of CD8+ T cells from cultured PBMCs, taken from culture after CMV antigen stimulation. The sequence joins TRBV12-3 or TRBV12-4 to TRBJ1-5, and 10 junctional nucleotides match TRBD1. This TCR was recovered from a human donor in good health (CMV status not recorded). Some clones in this sample may be carry-over from other donors' samples. CDR3 sequence: CASTGTGANQPQHF. The bases are TGTGCCAGCACCGGGACAGGGGCGAATCAGCCCCAGCATTTT.